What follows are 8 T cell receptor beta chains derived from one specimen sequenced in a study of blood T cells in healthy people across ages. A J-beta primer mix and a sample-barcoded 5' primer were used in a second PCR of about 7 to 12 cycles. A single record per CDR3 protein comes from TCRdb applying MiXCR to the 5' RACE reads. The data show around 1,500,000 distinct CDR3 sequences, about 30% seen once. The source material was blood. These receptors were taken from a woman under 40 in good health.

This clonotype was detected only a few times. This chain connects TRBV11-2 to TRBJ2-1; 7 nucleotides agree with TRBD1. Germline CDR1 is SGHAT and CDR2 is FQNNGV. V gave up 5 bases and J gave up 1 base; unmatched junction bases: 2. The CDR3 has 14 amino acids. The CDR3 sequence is CASSKGQSYNEQFF. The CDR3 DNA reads TGTGCCAGCAGCAAGGGACAGTCCTACAATGAGCAGTTCTTC. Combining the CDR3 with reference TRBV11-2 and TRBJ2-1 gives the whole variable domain EAGVAQSPRYKIIEKRQSVAFWCNPISGHATLYWYQQILGQGPKLLIQFQNNGVVDDSQLPKDRFSAERLKGVDSTLKIQPAKLEDSAVYLCASSKGQSYNEQFFGPGTRLTVL.

CDR3 protein: CASSEVAGEQYF. As DNA, the CDR3 is TGTGCCAGCAGTGAGGTGGCTGGTGAGCAGTACTTC. The chain employs TRBV2 and TRBJ2-4; D gene ambiguous. Between the trimmed V and J ends, which lost 3 bases and 13 bases, there was a span of 13 bases. The CDR3 is 12 amino acids. The V gene's germline CDR1 is SNHLY and CDR2 FYNNEI. The variable domain in full, completed from reference TRBV2 and TRBJ2-4, reads EPEVTQTPSHQVTQMGQEVILRCVPISNHLYFYWYRQILGQKVEFLVSFYNNEISEKSEIFDDQFSVERPDGSNFTLKIRSTKLEDSAMYFCASSEVAGEQYFGAGTRLSVL.

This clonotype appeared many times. The CDR3 spells CASSPDRDRNEQFF. The CDR3 nucleotides read TGTGCCAGCTCACCAGACAGGGATCGCAATGAGCAGTTCTTC. This rearrangement joins TRBV18 to TRBJ2-1, with 7 nucleotides matching TRBD1. Per the germline V gene, CDR1 is KGHSH and CDR2 is LQKENI. The CDR3 consists of 14 residues. Unmatched junction bases numbered 4, after V lost 2 bases and J lost 6 bases.

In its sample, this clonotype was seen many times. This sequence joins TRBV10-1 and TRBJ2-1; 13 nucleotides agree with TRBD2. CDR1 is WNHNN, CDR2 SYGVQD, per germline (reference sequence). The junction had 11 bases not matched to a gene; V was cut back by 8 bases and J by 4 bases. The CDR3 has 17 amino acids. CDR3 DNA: TGCGCCAGCCTTACCGGGACTAGCGGGACCCCATACAATGAGCAGTTCTTC. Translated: CASLTGTSGTPYNEQFF.

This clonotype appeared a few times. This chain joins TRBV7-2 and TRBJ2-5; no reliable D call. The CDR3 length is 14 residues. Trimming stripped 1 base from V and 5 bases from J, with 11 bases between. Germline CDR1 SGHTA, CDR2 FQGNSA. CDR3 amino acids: CASSLERLRETQYF. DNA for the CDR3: TGTGCCAGCAGCTTAGAAAGATTGCGGGAGACCCAGTACTTC. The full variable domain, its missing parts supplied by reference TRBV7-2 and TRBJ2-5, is GAGVSQSPSNKVTEKGKDVELRCDPISGHTALYWYRQSLGQGLEFLIYFQGNSAPDKSGLPSDRFSAERTGGSVSTLTIQRTQQEDSAVYLCASSLERLRETQYFGPGTRLLVL.

The CDR3 coding sequence is TGTGCCAGCACCCCAGCGGGGTTCCACGAGCAGTACTTC. This encodes CASTPAGFHEQYF. The rearrangement links TRBV6-6 to TRBJ2-7; 7 positions agree with TRBD2. The CDR3 covers 13 residues. Per germline, CDR1 MNHNY and CDR2 SVGAGI (reference sequence). The V segment lost 7 bases and the J segment 5 bases; nucleotides outside the gene matches: 8.

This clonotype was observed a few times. CDR3 in DNA: TGTGCCAGCAGCCTACTAAGCGGGGGGGCATACAATGAGCAGTTCTTC. It encodes CASSLLSGGAYNEQFF. The rearrangement links TRBV3-1 to TRBJ2-1; 10 positions match TRBD2. The CDR3 length is 16 residues. The V segment lost 4 bases and the J segment 4 bases; nucleotides outside the gene matches: 7. Per the germline V gene, CDR1 is LGHDT and CDR2 is YNNKEL (reference sequence).

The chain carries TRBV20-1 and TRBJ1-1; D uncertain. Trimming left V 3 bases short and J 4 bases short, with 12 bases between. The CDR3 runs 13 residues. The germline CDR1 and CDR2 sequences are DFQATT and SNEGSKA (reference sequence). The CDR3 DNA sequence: TGCAGTGCTAGTCGGCAGTCGGGCACTGAAGCTTTCTTT. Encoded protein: CSASRQSGTEAFF.